This T cell receptor beta chain was documented in a study of metastatic and nonmetastatic thyroid tumors. Study summary: For malignant and benign thyroid patients, tumor or nodule tissue and blood were the sources whose repertoires were compared.

This clone was observed many times. Every patient underwent thyroid surgery untreated. TCRdb re-processed the PCR reads through MiXCR. Among about 24,000 clones listed, roughly a quarter were seen once. V was cut by 1 base and J by 0 bases, with 7 bases left in between. CDR3 size: 14 residues. Germline V gene sequence: CDR1 DFQATT, CDR2 SNEGSKA (reference sequence). The genes are TRBV20-1 and TRBJ2-1; D unclear. Sequenced: tumor tissue. This TCR derives from a male donor with papillary thyroid cancer or a benign thyroid nodule (not recorded which). Some clones in this sample may be carry-over from other donors' samples. CDR3 protein: CSARVFSSYNEQFF. In DNA, the CDR3 is TGCAGTGCTAGAGTATTCTCCTCCTACAATGAGCAGTTCTTC.